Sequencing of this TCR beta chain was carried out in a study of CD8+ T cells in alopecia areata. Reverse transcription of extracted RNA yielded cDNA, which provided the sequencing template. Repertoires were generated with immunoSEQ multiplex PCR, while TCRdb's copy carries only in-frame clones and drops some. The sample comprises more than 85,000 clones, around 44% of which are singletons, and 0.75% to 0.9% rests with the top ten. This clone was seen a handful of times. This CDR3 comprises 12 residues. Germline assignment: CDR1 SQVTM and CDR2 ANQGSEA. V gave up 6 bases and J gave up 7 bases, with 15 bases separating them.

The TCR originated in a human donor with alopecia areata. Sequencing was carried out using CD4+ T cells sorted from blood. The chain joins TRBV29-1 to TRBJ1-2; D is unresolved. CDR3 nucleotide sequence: TGCAGCGTCGTCAGCGGGTTGGGTGGCTACACCTTC. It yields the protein CSVVSGLGGYTF.